This T cell receptor beta chain was sequenced during a study of cytomegalovirus exposure and HLA in healthy donors. PCR involved 60 Vbeta and 13 Jbeta primers. Libraries were prepared by immunoSEQ multiplex PCR; TCRdb keeps only in-frame clonotypes and omits some of them. The data hold more than 95,000 clones, with around 82% observed a single time. Germline V lookup: CDR1 MDHEN, CDR2 SYDVKM. This CDR3 comprises 13 residues. Trimming removed 5 bases from V and 0 bases from J, with 8 bases in between. This receptor was taken from a woman aged 40 to 50 in good health and CMV-seronegative. Material for sequencing was PBMCs. The V and J genes are TRBV28 and TRBJ2-7; weak D call: TRBD1 (6 bases). DNA of the CDR3: TGTGCCAGCAGTCCGGACAGCTCCTACGAGCAGTACTTC. Translating it yields CASSPDSSYEQYF. The full variable domain, rest sourced from reference TRBV28 and TRBJ2-7, is DVKVTQSSRYLVKRTGEKVFLECVQDMDHENMFWYRQDPGLGLRLIYFSYDVKMKEKGDIPEGYSVSREKKERFSLILESASTNQTSMYLCASSPDSSYEQYFGPGTRLTVT.